The entry below describes one T cell receptor (delta chain). This clone was recorded a few times. Its antigen is unknown. Base qualities are missing; no much larger clone stands one base away. The entry originates in a study of gamma-delta chains in newborns, infants, children (dated by TCRdb to the late 2010s). Looking at the study overall: According to the study title, microbial exposure causes polyclonal expansion of innate gammadelta T cells right after birth. How innate gammadelta T cell populations in human newborns were shaped by microbial exposure immediately after birth was investigated in the study.

CDR1 and CDR2 are read off the germline V gene as TSWWSYY and QGS. Trimming accounts for 2 bases at V and 6 bases at J, while the number of junction bases matched to no gene is 20. Including the terminal cysteine and phenylalanine, the CDR3 comprises 20 residues. Only CDR3 DNA remains: 60 bases, in frame from the first base. Sequencing was performed on an Illumina MiSeq. TCRdb called clones from the public reads with CATT, and repeated DNA sequences were later combined into one row. The sample contains around 11,000 delta-chain clones, roughly 8% of them found a single time. The ten top clones hold 3.8% of the sample.

Sequenced: blood. The sequence was collected from a child who was a newborn, infant or young child, either healthy, febrile or measles-vaccinated (not recorded which). The rearrangement joined TRDV1 to TRDJ1, and 11 bases in between align with TRDD3. The encoded CDR3 is CALGEVFHLTNWGISYKLIF. The nucleotide sequence reads as follows: TGTGCTCTTGGGGAAGTCTTCCACCTTACTAACTGGGGGATATCCTATAAACTCATCTTT.